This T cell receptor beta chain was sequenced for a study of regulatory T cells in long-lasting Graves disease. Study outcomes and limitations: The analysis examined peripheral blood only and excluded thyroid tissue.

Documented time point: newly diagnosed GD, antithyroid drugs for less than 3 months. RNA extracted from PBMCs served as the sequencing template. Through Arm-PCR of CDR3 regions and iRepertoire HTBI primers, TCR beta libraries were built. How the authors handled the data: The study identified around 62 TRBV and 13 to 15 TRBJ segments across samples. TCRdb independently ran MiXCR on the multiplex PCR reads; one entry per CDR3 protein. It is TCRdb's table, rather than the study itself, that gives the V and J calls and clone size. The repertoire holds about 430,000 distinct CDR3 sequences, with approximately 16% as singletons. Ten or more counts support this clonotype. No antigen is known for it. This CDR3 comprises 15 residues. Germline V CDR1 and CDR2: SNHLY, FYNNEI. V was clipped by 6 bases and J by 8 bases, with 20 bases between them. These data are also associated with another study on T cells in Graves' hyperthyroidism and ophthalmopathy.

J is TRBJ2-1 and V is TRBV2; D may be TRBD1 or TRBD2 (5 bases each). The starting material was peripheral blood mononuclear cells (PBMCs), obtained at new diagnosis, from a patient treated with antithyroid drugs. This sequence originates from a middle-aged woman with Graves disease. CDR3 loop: CASSGDLRVGDEQFF. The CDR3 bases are TGTGCCAGCAGCGGGGACCTAAGGGTAGGGGATGAGCAGTTCTTC.